These 17 T cell receptor beta chains were sequenced from one sample in a study of regulatory T cells in long-lasting Graves disease. Relying on iRepertoire HTBI primers and Arm-PCR of CDR3 regions, the team built TCR beta libraries. A single record per CDR3 protein comes from TCRdb applying MiXCR to the multiplex PCR reads. The table records under 450,000 distinct CDR3 sequences, around a quarter of them present only once. Sample time point: persistent/refractory GD, antithyroid drugs over 5 years with positive TRAb. PBMC RNA was the source of the TCR library. The starting material was peripheral blood mononuclear cells (PBMCs), obtained when the disease was refractory, from a patient treated with antithyroid drugs. The receptor set was obtained from a female donor with Graves disease.

The table lists this clonotype with many counts. This chain links TRBV7-9 with TRBJ2-7; TRBD1 matches 8 bases. Looked up from germline, CDR1 is SEHNR and CDR2 is FQNEAQ (reference sequence). This CDR3 is built from 15 residues. After removal of 4 bases from V and 6 bases from J, the junction contained 11 bases not matched to a gene. CDR3 sequence (DNA): TGTGCCAGCAGCTCGCCGGGGACAGGCAAACTCGAGCAGTACTTC. It is translated as CASSSPGTGKLEQYF.

With regard to this clonotype: A much larger clone lies one base from this, so it may be a read error. The rearrangement uses TRBV2 and TRBJ2-1; D gene ambiguous. The V gene's germline CDR1 is SNHLY and CDR2 FYNNEI. The CDR3 sequence is 12 residues long. The CDR3 sequence: CASGKLNNVQFF. CDR3 nucleotide sequence: TGTGCCAGCGGGAAGCTGAACAATGTGCAGTTCTTC.

This clonotype appeared once. The V and J genes are TRBV24-1 and TRBJ2-5, with TRBD2 matching over 7 bases. The CDR3 totals 16 residues. Trimming cost V 4 bases and J 7 bases; bases outside gene matches: 14. Germline V CDR1 and CDR2: KGHDR, SFDVKD. CDR3 region: CATSENSLSGRGTQYF. In DNA, the CDR3 is TGTGCCACCAGTGAAAACAGTTTGAGTGGGAGGGGGACCCAGTACTTC.

There are many counts of this clonotype. V usage is TRBV20-1 and J usage is TRBJ2-5; 7 positions agree with TRBD1. Germline V gene lookup returns CDR1 DFQATT and CDR2 SNEGSKA (reference sequence). The trim removed 2 bases at V and 5 bases at J, leaving 2 bases unmatched. CDR3 length equals 12 residues. CDR3 bases: TGCAGTGCTAGACAGGGGGTGGAGACCCAGTACTTC. It is translated as CSARQGVETQYF.

This clonotype was observed many times. J is TRBJ2-7 and V is TRBV29-1; D gene ambiguous. CDR1 and CDR2 from the germline V gene are SQVTM and ANQGSEA. Between the trimmed V and J ends, which lost 1 base and 0 bases, there was a span of 7 bases. The CDR3 totals 13 residues. CDR3 residues: CSVEVLSSYEQYF. The CDR3 DNA follows: TGCAGCGTTGAAGTGTTGAGCTCCTACGAGCAGTACTTC.

The V and J genes are TRBV14 and TRBJ1-2; D unresolved. Per germline, CDR1 SGHDN and CDR2 FVKESK. This CDR3 has 15 amino acids. Trimming shortened V by 0 bases and J by 0 bases, and 8 bases separated the two germline ends. CDR3 loop: CASSQDSVTNYGYTF. The DNA for the CDR3 is TGTGCCAGCAGCCAAGATTCTGTTACTAACTATGGCTACACCTTC.

On this clonotype: One base away lies a much larger clone, so this may be a sequencing read error. The V and J genes are TRBV7-2 and TRBJ1-1, with D hard to call. The CDR3 runs to 12 residues. Germline CDR1 SGHTA, CDR2 FQGNSA. DNA of the CDR3: TGTGCCGGCAGCCTCTTAAACACTGAAGCTTTCTTT. Protein product: CAGSLLNTEAFF.

The table lists this clonotype with a few counts. The chain links TRBV3-1 to TRBJ2-7; TRBD2 matches at 12 bases. The CDR3 has 18 residues. The germline V gene encodes CDR1 LGHDT and CDR2 YNNKEL (reference sequence). The J segment lost 7 bases and the V segment lost 4 bases, leaving 17 bases of the junction unmatched. CDR3 in DNA: TGTGCCAGCAGCCCGACACAGACTCGACTAGCGGGAGTGGGAGAGCAGTACTTC. Translation gives CASSPTQTRLAGVGEQYF.

This clonotype was seen a handful of times. The gene calls are TRBV19 and TRBJ1-6; TRBD1 is a possible D gene (5 bases). V shed 6 bases and J shed 0 bases, with 9 bases lying between them. This CDR3 has 15 residues. Germline CDR1 LNHDA, CDR2 SQIVND (reference sequence). CDR3 coding DNA: TGTGCCAGTAGGAAAGACAGCTCCTATAATTCACCCCTCCACTTT. It yields the protein CASRKDSSYNSPLHF.

This clonotype showed up many times. This chain's CDR3 is CASSLSLGQGAYGYTF. CDR3 coding DNA: TGTGCCAGCAGTTTATCGTTGGGGCAGGGGGCGTATGGCTACACCTTC. The chain recombines TRBV27 with TRBJ1-2, with 8 bases matching TRBD1. The CDR3 runs 16 residues. Germline CDR1 and CDR2: MNHEY and SMNVEV (reference sequence). The ends lost 0 bases at V and 5 bases at J; junction bases unmatched: 8.

This clonotype occurred many times. The V call is TRBV12-3 or TRBV12-4, the J call TRBJ2-4; 8 nucleotides match TRBD1. Trimming cost V 3 bases and J 0 bases; bases outside gene matches: 7. The CDR3 is 17 residues long. In DNA, the CDR3 is TGTGCCAGCAGTTTTATTCCAGGGGGCCTAGCCAAAAACATTCAGTACTTC. Translation gives CASSFIPGGLAKNIQYF.

This clonotype occurred a few times. The chain employs TRBV12-3 or TRBV12-4 and TRBJ2-2; 9 bases match TRBD2. This CDR3 region has 15 residues. The V and J ends lost 6 bases and 4 bases, in that order; junction bases with no gene match: 6. The CDR3 DNA sequence: TGTGCCAGCAGCTCTGGCGGGAGGGTCACCGGGGAGCTGTTTTTT. It is translated as CASSSGGRVTGELFF.

This clonotype was seen only once. The J gene is TRBJ2-5, the V gene TRBV30, with 11 bases that match TRBD2. The CDR3 loop spans 19 amino acids. Germline assignment: CDR1 GTSNPN and CDR2 SVGIG (reference sequence). Germline trimming cut 0 bases from V and 1 base from J; bases unmatched to any gene: 13. CDR3 protein: CAWSVLGGLAGGGQETQYF. The CDR3 bases are TGTGCCTGGAGTGTACTAGGAGGGCTAGCGGGAGGAGGCCAAGAGACCCAGTACTTC.

This clonotype was detected many times. The V gene is TRBV2, the J gene TRBJ1-1; D uncertain. V lost 11 bases and J lost 6, with 25 bases in between. CDR3 length equals 15 residues. Germline assignment: CDR1 SNHLY and CDR2 FYNNEI. In DNA form, the CDR3 reads TGTGCCTTCTCCCCAGAGGCAGGAGGCCTCTCTGAAGCTTTCTTT. This sequence encodes CAFSPEAGGLSEAFF.

This clonotype was seen many times. The rearrangement uses TRBV20-1 and TRBJ1-5; TRBD1 is a possible D gene (5 bases). V was cut by 6 bases and J by 4 bases, with 13 bases left in between. The CDR3 loop spans 13 amino acids. Germline V lookup: CDR1 DFQATT, CDR2 SNEGSKA (reference sequence). The CDR3 spells CSALTGGNQPQHF. The CDR3 DNA sequence: TGCAGTGCCCTAACGGGGGGGAATCAGCCCCAGCATTTT.

The chain carries TRBV20-1 and TRBJ1-5; 7 positions match TRBD1. The CDR3 runs to 12 residues. Losses at the gene ends were 6 bases for V and 7 bases for J; bases not matched to a gene: 6. Germline assignment: CDR1 DFQATT and CDR2 SNEGSKA (reference sequence). Here the CDR3 reads CSAGGPWQPQHF. The CDR3, as DNA: TGCAGTGCAGGGGGCCCTTGGCAGCCCCAGCATTTT.

The rearrangement joins TRBV28 to TRBJ1-1; D remains ambiguous. Trimming pared 3 bases from V and 4 bases from J, leaving 6 bases between. The length of the CDR3 is 12 residues. Germline values: CDR1 MDHEN, CDR2 SYDVKM. CDR3 sequence (DNA): TGTGCCAGCAGTTTCTTCATCACTGAAGCTTTCTTT. As protein: CASSFFITEAFF. The full variable domain, with the rest looked up from reference TRBV28 and TRBJ1-1, is DVKVTQSSRYLVKRTGEKVFLECVQDMDHENMFWYRQDPGLGLRLIYFSYDVKMKEKGDIPEGYSVSREKKERFSLILESASTNQTSMYLCASSFFITEAFFGQGTRLTVV.